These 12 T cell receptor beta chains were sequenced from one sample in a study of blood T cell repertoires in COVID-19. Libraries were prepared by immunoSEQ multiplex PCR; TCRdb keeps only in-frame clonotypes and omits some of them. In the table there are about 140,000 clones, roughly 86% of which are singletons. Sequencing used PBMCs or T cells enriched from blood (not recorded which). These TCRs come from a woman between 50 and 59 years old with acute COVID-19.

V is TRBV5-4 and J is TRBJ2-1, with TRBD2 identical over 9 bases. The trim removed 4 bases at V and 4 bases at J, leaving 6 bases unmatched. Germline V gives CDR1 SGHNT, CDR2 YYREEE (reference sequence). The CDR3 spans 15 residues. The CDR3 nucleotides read TGTGCCAGCAGCCTGACTAGCGGACAATACAATGAGCAGTTCTTC. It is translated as CASSLTSGQYNEQFF.

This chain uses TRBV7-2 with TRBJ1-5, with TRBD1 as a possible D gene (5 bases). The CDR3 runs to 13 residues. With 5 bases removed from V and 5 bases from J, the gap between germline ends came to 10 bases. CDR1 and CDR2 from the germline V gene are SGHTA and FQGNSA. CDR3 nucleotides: TGTGCCAGCAGCGTACAGGCGGATCAGCCCCAGCATTTT. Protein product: CASSVQADQPQHF.

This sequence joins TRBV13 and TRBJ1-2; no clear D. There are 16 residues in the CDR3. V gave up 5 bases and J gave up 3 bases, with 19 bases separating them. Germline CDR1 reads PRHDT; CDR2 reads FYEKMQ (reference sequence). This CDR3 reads CASSPEGQHLDYGYTF. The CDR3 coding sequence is TGTGCCAGCAGCCCAGAGGGTCAGCATCTGGACTATGGCTACACCTTC.

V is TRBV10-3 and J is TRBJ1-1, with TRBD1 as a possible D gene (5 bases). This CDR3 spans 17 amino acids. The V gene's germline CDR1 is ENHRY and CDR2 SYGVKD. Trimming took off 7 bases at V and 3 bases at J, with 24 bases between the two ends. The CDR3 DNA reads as TGTGCCATCAAAGGGGCGGACGGCGGGGGGTGGGACACTGAAGCTTTCTTT. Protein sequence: CAIKGADGGGWDTEAFF.

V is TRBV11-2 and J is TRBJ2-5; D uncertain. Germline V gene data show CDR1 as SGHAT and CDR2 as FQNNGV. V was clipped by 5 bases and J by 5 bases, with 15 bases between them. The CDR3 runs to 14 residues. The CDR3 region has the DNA TGTGCCAGCAGCCCATTTTACGGTCGCGAGACCCAGTACTTC. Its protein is CASSPFYGRETQYF.

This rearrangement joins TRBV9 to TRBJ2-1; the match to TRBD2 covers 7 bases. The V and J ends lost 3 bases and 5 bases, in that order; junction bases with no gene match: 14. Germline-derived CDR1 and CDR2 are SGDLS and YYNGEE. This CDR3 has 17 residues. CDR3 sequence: CASSAGIGRSVNNEQFF. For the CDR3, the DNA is TGTGCCAGCAGCGCTGGGATCGGGAGGTCTGTCAACAATGAGCAGTTCTTC.

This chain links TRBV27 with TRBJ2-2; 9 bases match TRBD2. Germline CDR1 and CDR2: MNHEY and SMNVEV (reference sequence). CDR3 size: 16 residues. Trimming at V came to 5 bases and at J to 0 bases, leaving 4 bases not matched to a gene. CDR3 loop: CASSPRLAANTGELFF. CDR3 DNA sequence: TGTGCCAGCAGTCCCAGACTAGCGGCGAACACCGGGGAGCTGTTTTTT.

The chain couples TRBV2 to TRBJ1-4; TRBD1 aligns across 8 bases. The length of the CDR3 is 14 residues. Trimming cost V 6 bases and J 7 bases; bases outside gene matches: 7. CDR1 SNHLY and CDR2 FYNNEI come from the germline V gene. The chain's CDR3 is CASSPTGVREKLFF. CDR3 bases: TGTGCCAGCAGCCCGACAGGGGTCCGTGAAAAACTGTTTTTT.

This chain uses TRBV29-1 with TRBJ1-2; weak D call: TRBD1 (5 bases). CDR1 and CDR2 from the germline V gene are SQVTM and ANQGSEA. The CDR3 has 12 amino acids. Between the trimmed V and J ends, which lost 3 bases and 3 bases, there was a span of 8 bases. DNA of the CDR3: TGCAGCGTTGAGACAGAAGACTATGGCTACACCTTC. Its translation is CSVETEDYGYTF.

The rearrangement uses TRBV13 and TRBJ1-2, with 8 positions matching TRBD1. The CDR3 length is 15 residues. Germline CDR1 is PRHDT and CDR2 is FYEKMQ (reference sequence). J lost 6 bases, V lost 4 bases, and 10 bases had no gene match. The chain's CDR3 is CASSSDRGSRHGYTF. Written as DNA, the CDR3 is TGTGCCAGCAGCTCCGACAGGGGAAGCAGGCATGGCTACACCTTC.

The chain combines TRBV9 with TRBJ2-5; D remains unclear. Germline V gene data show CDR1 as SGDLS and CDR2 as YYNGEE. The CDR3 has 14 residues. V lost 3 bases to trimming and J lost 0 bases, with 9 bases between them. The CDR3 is CASSALVDQETQYF. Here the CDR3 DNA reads TGTGCCAGCAGCGCCCTAGTCGACCAAGAGACCCAGTACTTC.

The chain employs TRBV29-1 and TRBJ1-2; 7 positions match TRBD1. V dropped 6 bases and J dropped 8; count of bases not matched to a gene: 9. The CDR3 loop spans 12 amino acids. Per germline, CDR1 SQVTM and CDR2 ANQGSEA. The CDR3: CSVATGFDGYTF. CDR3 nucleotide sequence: TGCAGCGTAGCGACAGGGTTCGACGGCTACACCTTC.